This TCR beta chain was captured in a study of metastatic and nonmetastatic thyroid tumors. The wider study: Repertoire comparisons spanned blood and tumor or nodule tissue from malignant and benign thyroid patients. General study results and limits: Patients with malignant thyroid tumors reportedly had significantly higher TCR beta diversity than those with benign nodules, in blood and tumor.

TCRdb called clones again from the PCR reads with MiXCR. The top ten hold around 19% of the sample, which has 40,000 or so clones, around a fifth seen once. CDR3 length: 14 residues. Germline V gives CDR1 MNHNS, CDR2 SASEGT. V lost 5 bases and J lost 3; bases outside the gene matches: 2. This clone was seen ten or more times. The antigen is not known. Before thyroid surgery, none of the patients had received any treatment. The sequenced material came from blood. The chain recombines TRBV6-1 with TRBJ1-4; 8 nucleotides line up with TRBD1. The TCR was taken from a female donor with papillary thyroid cancer or a benign thyroid nodule (not recorded which). Some clones in this sample may be carry-over from other donors' samples. The CDR3 nucleotides are TGTGCCAGCAGTAACAGGGGGGCTAATGAAAAACTGTTTTTT. It codes for CASSNRGANEKLFF.